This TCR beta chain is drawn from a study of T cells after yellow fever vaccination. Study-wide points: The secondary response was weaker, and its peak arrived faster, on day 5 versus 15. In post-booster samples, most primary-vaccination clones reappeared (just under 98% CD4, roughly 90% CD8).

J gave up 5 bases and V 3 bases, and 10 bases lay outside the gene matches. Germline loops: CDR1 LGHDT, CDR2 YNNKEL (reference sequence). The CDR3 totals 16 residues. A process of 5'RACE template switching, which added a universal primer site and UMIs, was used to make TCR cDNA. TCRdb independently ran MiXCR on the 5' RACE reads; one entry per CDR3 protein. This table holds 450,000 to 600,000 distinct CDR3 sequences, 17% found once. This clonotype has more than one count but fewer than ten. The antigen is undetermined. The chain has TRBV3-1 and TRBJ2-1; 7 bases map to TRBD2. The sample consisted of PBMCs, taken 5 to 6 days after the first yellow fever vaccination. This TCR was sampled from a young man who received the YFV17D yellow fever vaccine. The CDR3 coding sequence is TGTGCCAGCAGCCACCCCTGGGGGAGGGCTAACAATGAGCAGTTCTTC. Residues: CASSHPWGRANNEQFF.